What follows describes a single T cell receptor beta chain. Its antigen is unidentified. Germline V lookup: CDR1 WSHSY, CDR2 SAAADI. The CDR3 has 15 residues. The entry originates in a study of T cells expressing NK-cell markers. Turning to the study itself: HCMV seropositivity marked seven of the eight sequenced donors; one was seronegative.

TCRdb processed the 5' RACE reads again and assigns one entry to each CDR3 protein, with no DNA. The sample totals 400,000 or so distinct CDR3 sequences. Study outcomes and limitations: The leading position in the CD3+CD56-NKG2C+ fraction of a handful of donors also went to these clonotypes.

Sequenced material: blood T cells: a sorted CD56 or NKG2C T cell subset, CD4+ or CD8+ T cells, or bulk PBMC T cells (not recorded which). This sequence joins TRBV10-2 and TRBJ2-5; the D call of TRBD2 rests on TCRdb alone, since no DNA is present to check it. This receptor was obtained from a woman aged 45-65 years in good health. CDR3 amino acids: CASSLGPNVEETQYF.